The 15 T cell receptor beta chains reported below all come from one sample, sequenced in a study of blood T cell repertoires in COVID-19 (dated by TCRdb to 2018 to 2021). Library preparation employed the immunoSEQ multiplex PCR assay. TCRdb re-hosts the immuneACCESS table, in-frame sequences only. Its copies lack some clones; in the studies checked, an unresolved V gene accounts for under half of them, and the cause for the rest is not known. The sample table records around 210,000 clones; 70% to 90% of these occur just once. In total, the top ten clones hold around 0.93% of the sample. Source material: peripheral blood. These receptors were obtained from a man between 60 and 75 years old with COVID-19, enrolled during active disease.

This chain uses TRBV5-1 with TRBJ2-7; perhaps TRBD1 as D (6 bases). Trimming stripped 4 bases from V and 1 base from J, with 15 bases between. This CDR3 has 15 residues. Germline CDR1 and CDR2: SGHRS and YFSETQ. The CDR3 sequence: CASSGGDTRSYEQYF. CDR3 in DNA: TGCGCCAGCAGCGGTGGGGACACACGGTCCTACGAGCAGTACTTC.

The rearrangement uses TRBV18 and TRBJ1-1; D possibly corresponds to TRBD1 (6 bases). Germline V gene sequence: CDR1 KGHSH, CDR2 LQKENI. The CDR3 loop spans 13 amino acids. Trimming took off 5 bases at V and 1 base at J, with 8 bases between the two ends. The CDR3 nucleotides read TGTGCCAGCTCATCGACAGGGAACACTGAAGCTTTCTTT. This gives the protein CASSSTGNTEAFF.

CDR3 residues: CASTFGVGAAVNEQFF. In DNA form, the CDR3 reads TGTGCCAGCACCTTCGGCGTGGGAGCGGCGGTCAATGAGCAGTTCTTC. This chain joins TRBV27 and TRBJ2-1; D possibly corresponds to TRBD2 (5 bases). The V and J ends lost 7 bases and 6 bases respectively, with 22 bases between them. CDR1 MNHEY and CDR2 SMNVEV come from the germline V gene (reference sequence). CDR3 size: 16 residues.

The rearrangement joins TRBV12-3 or TRBV12-4 to TRBJ1-1; 7 bases line up with TRBD1. The CDR3 loop spans 13 amino acids. V shed 4 bases, J shed 2 bases, and the junction held 1 base outside the gene matches. The CDR3 reads CASSWDSNTEAFF. The CDR3 DNA follows: TGTGCCAGCAGTTGGGACAGTAACACTGAAGCTTTCTTT.

For this clone: The sample contains more than one DNA sequence encoding this CDR3. The chain carries TRBV7-9 and TRBJ1-1; possibly TRBD1 for D (5 bases). Trimming stripped 0 bases from V and 2 bases from J, with 10 bases between. CDR1 is SEHNR, CDR2 FQNEAQ, per germline (reference sequence). The CDR3 length is 15 residues. The CDR3 DNA reads TGTGCCAGCAGCTTAGCCCGACAGCTTAACACTGAAGCTTTCTTT. It translates to CASSLARQLNTEAFF.

V is TRBV18 and J is TRBJ1-2; maybe TRBD1 (6 bases). V was clipped by 3 bases and J by 5 bases, with 10 bases between them. The length of the CDR3 is 13 residues. Germline V gives CDR1 KGHSH, CDR2 LQKENI. The CDR3 region is CASSPGGGYGYTF. DNA of the CDR3: TGTGCCAGCTCACCGGGAGGGGGATATGGCTACACCTTC.

The chain links TRBV5-4 to TRBJ1-3, with D perhaps matching TRBD1 (6 bases). The germline V gene has CDR1 SGHNT and CDR2 YYREEE (reference sequence). This CDR3 is built from 15 residues. V was cut by 0 bases and J by 3 bases, with 10 bases left in between. The CDR3 DNA reads as TGTGCCAGCAGCTTGGTCCAGGGGATTGGAAACACCATATATTTT. Translating gives CASSLVQGIGNTIYF.

This rearrangement joins TRBV28 to TRBJ1-2, with 7 bases fitting TRBD1. Germline assignment: CDR1 MDHEN and CDR2 SYDVKM. The ends lost 3 bases at V and 8 bases at J; junction bases unmatched: 6. This CDR3 is 13 amino acids long. Here the CDR3 DNA reads TGTGCCAGCAGTTTCACAACAGGGGCGGGCTACACCTTC. Amino acid sequence: CASSFTTGAGYTF.

The chain uses TRBV4-1 and TRBJ2-7; 12 bases align to TRBD2. Losses at the gene ends were 3 bases for V and 0 bases for J; bases not matched to a gene: 3. CDR1 is MGHRA, CDR2 YSYEKL, per germline. The length of the CDR3 is 16 residues. CDR3 DNA sequence: TGCGCCAGCAGCCAGCCGGGACTAGCGGGCTCCTACGAGCAGTACTTC. This translates into CASSQPGLAGSYEQYF.

This chain links TRBV9 with TRBJ2-5; perhaps TRBD2 as D (6 bases). CDR3 size: 14 residues. Between the trimmed V and J ends, which lost 0 bases and 5 bases, there was a span of 11 bases. Germline CDR1 SGDLS, CDR2 YYNGEE. CDR3 sequence reads: CASSVEGGWETQYF. CDR3 DNA: TGTGCCAGCAGCGTAGAGGGAGGATGGGAGACCCAGTACTTC.

This clone has more than one count but fewer than ten. The gene calls are TRBV7-9 and TRBJ1-1; D remains unclear. In germline, CDR1 is SEHNR, CDR2 FQNEAQ (reference sequence). The germline V and J ends were trimmed by 5 bases and 1 base, with 17 bases remaining between them. The CDR3 totals 16 residues. The CDR3 sequence: CASSLSGFRENTEAFF. CDR3 DNA: TGTGCCAGCAGCCTCAGCGGGTTCCGGGAGAACACTGAAGCTTTCTTT.

This rearrangement joins TRBV7-7 to TRBJ1-5, with 7 positions matching TRBD1. Trimming removed 5 bases from V and 2 bases from J; junction bases left unmatched: 9. Germline assignment: CDR1 SSHAT and CDR2 FNYEAQ (reference sequence). The CDR3 spans 16 residues. The CDR3 DNA sequence: TGTGCCAGCAGCCCGAAGACCGGACAGGGCAATCAGCCCCAGCATTTT. Residues: CASSPKTGQGNQPQHF.

The CDR3 nucleotides are TGTGCCAGCAGTGAATATCTTACTGAAGCTTTCTTT. This sequence encodes CASSEYLTEAFF. The chain uses TRBV2 and TRBJ1-1; D remains unclear. V was shortened by 2 bases and J by 5 bases, with 6 bases between the two germline ends. The CDR3 extends over 12 amino acids. Germline loops: CDR1 SNHLY, CDR2 FYNNEI.

This chain connects TRBV6-1 to TRBJ1-5; D is possibly TRBD1 (5 bases). The germline CDR1 and CDR2 sequences are MNHNS and SASEGT. This CDR3 contains 14 residues. The V gene lost 3 bases and the J gene lost 3 bases, with 9 bases spanning the gap. The CDR3 loop is CASSEGGTNQPQHF. The CDR3 DNA reads as TGTGCCAGCAGTGAGGGCGGGACCAATCAGCCCCAGCATTTT.

The chain employs TRBV11-3 and TRBJ2-1; TRBD1 agrees at 11 bases. The J segment lost 8 bases and the V segment lost 5 bases, leaving 8 bases of the junction unmatched. CDR3 length: 15 amino acids. The germline V gene has CDR1 SGHNT and CDR2 YENEEA. The CDR3 nucleotides are TGTGCCAGCAGCAAAGGGGGACAGGGGGGTGATGAGCAGTTCTTC. This codes for CASSKGGQGGDEQFF.